One sample yielded the 15 T cell receptor beta chains listed below, sequenced in a study of cytomegalovirus exposure and HLA in healthy donors. Vbeta (60) and Jbeta (13) primers were used in the PCR. Libraries were prepared by immunoSEQ multiplex PCR; TCRdb keeps only in-frame clonotypes and omits some of them. The sample carries approximately 92,000 clones, roughly 70% recorded once. The sequencing sample was made of PBMCs. The receptors derive from a man aged 50 or older in good health and CMV-seronegative.

CDR3 in DNA: TGTGCCAGCAGTTACTACAGGATTAGTATCATGAACACTGAAGCTTTCTTT. Residues: CASSYYRISIMNTEAFF. The V call is TRBV27, the J call TRBJ1-1, with D perhaps matching TRBD1 (5 bases). This CDR3 is 17 amino acids long. Germline V gives CDR1 MNHEY, CDR2 SMNVEV (reference sequence). V was clipped by 4 bases and J by 0 bases, with 18 bases between them.

The rearrangement links TRBV4-2 to TRBJ2-2; 10 bases match TRBD2. CDR1 is LGHNA, CDR2 YNFKEQ, per germline. CDR3 size: 17 residues. Trimming took 4 bases from V and 5 from J; bases not matched to a gene: 10. For the CDR3, the DNA is TGTGCCAGCAGCCGCGAGCTAGCGGGAGTTAGGACCGGGGAGCTGTTTTTT. As protein: CASSRELAGVRTGELFF.

The V call is TRBV18, the J call TRBJ2-3, with no clear D. The germline CDR1 and CDR2 sequences are KGHSH and LQKENI. Trimming shortened V by 3 bases and J by 6 bases, and 4 bases separated the two germline ends. The CDR3 is made up of 11 amino acids. DNA of the CDR3: TGTGCCAGCTCACCCTCCGATACGCAGTATTTT. Translated, it gives CASSPSDTQYF.

The chain combines TRBV27 with TRBJ1-5; a weak D match, TRBD1 (6 bases). The CDR3 has 15 residues. CDR1 is MNHEY and CDR2 is SMNVEV in the germline V gene (reference sequence). Trimming pared 2 bases from V and 7 bases from J, leaving 15 bases between. CDR3 protein: CASSLGAGESQPQHF. CDR3 DNA: TGTGCCAGCAGTTTAGGGGCAGGGGAGTCCCAGCCCCAGCATTTT.

This clone was observed a few times. This rearrangement joins TRBV9 to TRBJ2-1; D perhaps matches TRBD1 (6 bases). The CDR3 runs to 15 residues. V shed 3 bases and J shed 4 bases, with 14 bases lying between them. Germline loops: CDR1 SGDLS, CDR2 YYNGEE. The CDR3: CASSARTVGYNEQFF. The DNA for the CDR3 is TGTGCCAGCAGCGCCAGGACAGTAGGGTACAATGAGCAGTTCTTC. The full variable domain, completed using reference TRBV9 and TRBJ2-1, is DSGVTQTPKHLITATGQRVTLRCSPRSGDLSVYWYQQSLDQGLQFLIQYYNGEERAKGNILERFSAQQFPDLHSELNLSSLELGDSALYFCASSARTVGYNEQFFGPGTRLTVL.

The genes are TRBV28 and TRBJ1-1, with a tentative D call TRBD1 (6 bases). This CDR3 has 16 amino acids. Trimming removed 6 bases at V and 1 base at J, with 18 bases between. CDR1 and CDR2 (germline): MDHEN, SYDVKM. CDR3 in amino acids: CASRYPYWGPNTEAFF. Written as DNA, the CDR3 is TGTGCCAGCAGATACCCCTATTGGGGGCCGAACACTGAAGCTTTCTTT. Full variable domain (rest looked up from reference TRBV28 and TRBJ1-1): DVKVTQSSRYLVKRTGEKVFLECVQDMDHENMFWYRQDPGLGLRLIYFSYDVKMKEKGDIPEGYSVSREKKERFSLILESASTNQTSMYLCASRYPYWGPNTEAFFGQGTRLTVV.

The rearrangement links TRBV6-4 to TRBJ2-7; TRBD1 might be the D (6 bases). The CDR3 totals 16 residues. Germline V gene data show CDR1 as MRHNA and CDR2 as SNTAGT. Deletions cut 5 bases from V and 0 bases from J, with 17 bases between. CDR3 loop: CASSPRTEHHSYEQYV. The CDR3 DNA reads TGTGCCAGCAGTCCGAGGACAGAGCATCACTCCTACGAGCAGTACGTC.

V is TRBV7-3 and J is TRBJ2-7; perhaps TRBD2 as D (5 bases). The CDR3 is 15 residues long. Trimming took off 2 bases at V and 6 bases at J, with 17 bases between the two ends. In germline, CDR1 is SGHTA, CDR2 FQGTGA. The CDR3 here is CASSLYSSRGSEQYF. The CDR3 DNA reads TGTGCCAGCAGCTTATACAGTAGTCGAGGGTCCGAGCAGTACTTC.

The chain recombines TRBV15 with TRBJ2-7; D not certain. The CDR3 covers 13 residues. The ends were cut back, 1 base at V and 3 bases at J, with 7 bases in the middle. Germline values: CDR1 LNHNV, CDR2 YYDKDF (reference sequence). The CDR3 DNA reads TGTGCCACCAGCAGAGGCACCAACTACGAGCAGTACGTC. It translates to CATSRGTNYEQYV.

This clone has just one count. The chain combines TRBV5-1 with TRBJ1-2; TRBD1 might be the D (6 bases). Trimming removed 2 bases at V and 5 bases at J, with 19 bases between. Germline CDR1 is SGHRS and CDR2 is YFSETQ. There are 16 residues in the CDR3. The CDR3 DNA reads TGCGCCAGCAGCTTCACTATTGGGACATCTGGGTATGGCTACACCTTC. It is translated as CASSFTIGTSGYGYTF.

Here the CDR3 reads CASSLGAGGTTYEQYF. Written as DNA, the CDR3 is TGTGCCAGCAGCTTAGGAGCGGGGGGGACAACCTACGAGCAGTACTTC. The chain couples TRBV7-2 to TRBJ2-7; TRBD2 aligns across 10 bases. This CDR3 has 16 amino acids. Germline V CDR1 and CDR2: SGHTA, FQGNSA. V lost 1 base, J lost 2 bases, and 5 bases stayed unmatched.

The chain uses TRBV15 and TRBJ2-3; D remains unclear. Trimming removed 6 bases from V and 2 bases from J, with 12 bases in between. The CDR3 runs 14 residues. CDR1 and CDR2 (germline): LNHNV, YYDKDF (reference sequence). Written as DNA, the CDR3 is TGTGCCACCAGTCTACCCGCCAACACAGATACGCAGTATTTT. Amino acids: CATSLPANTDTQYF.

This clone was picked up one time. The chain employs TRBV27 and TRBJ2-7; 8 positions agree with TRBD1. This CDR3 spans 14 amino acids. The V gene end was trimmed by 4 bases and the J gene end by 6 bases; junction bases not matched to a gene: 8. Germline values: CDR1 MNHEY, CDR2 SMNVEV (reference sequence). The CDR3 loop is CASSSNQGAREQYV. CDR3 nucleotides: TGTGCCAGCAGTTCCAATCAGGGGGCGCGCGAGCAGTACGTC.

This clone was detected only a few times. Other DNA sequences in this sample translate to the same CDR3. The chain employs TRBV14 and TRBJ1-2; TRBD1 matches 7 bases. With V trimmed by 4 bases and J by 7 bases, 3 bases remained unmatched. This CDR3 has 12 residues. The V gene's germline CDR1 is SGHDN and CDR2 FVKESK. The DNA of the CDR3 is TGTGCCAGCAGCCCAGACAGGGCTGGCTACACCTTC. Translating it yields CASSPDRAGYTF.

This clone was observed a few times. The V call is TRBV2, the J call TRBJ2-2; D remains ambiguous. Trimming left V 4 bases short and J 3 bases short, with 3 bases between. CDR3 length: 12 residues. Germline-derived CDR1 and CDR2 are SNHLY and FYNNEI. CDR3 in amino acids: CASSVDTGELFF. In nucleotides, the CDR3 is TGTGCCAGCAGTGTCGACACCGGGGAGCTGTTTTTT. Complete variable domain (other parts from reference TRBV2 and TRBJ2-2): EPEVTQTPSHQVTQMGQEVILRCVPISNHLYFYWYRQILGQKVEFLVSFYNNEISEKSEIFDDQFSVERPDGSNFTLKIRSTKLEDSAMYFCASSVDTGELFFGEGSRLTVL.